This T cell receptor beta chain was identified during a study of T cell responses to AZD1222 COVID-19 vaccine. Study details: Second-dose recipients at about 4 or about 12 weeks were treated as one pooled group. Points from the study as a whole: The sample set comprised mostly white British donors with more females, and clonal diversity was possibly underestimated. Targeting of unmutated variant regions was reportedly seen in nearly half of spike-specific TCRs. Baseline testing showed seropositivity in only a handful of AZD1222 recipients.

With respect to this clone: Its antigen is unidentified.

Sequencing used immunoSEQ multiplex PCR; TCRdb keeps in-frame clones, though not all of them. The sample has 80,000 or so clones, nearly 85% seen once. This CDR3 is built from 15 residues. Germline V gene sequence: CDR1 SEHNR, CDR2 FQNEAQ (reference sequence). Trimming cost V 1 base and J 0 bases, with 8 bases left between them. The input for sequencing was peripheral blood, taken on day 0 of AZD1222 vaccination. The chain is built from TRBV7-9 and TRBJ2-3, with D maybe TRBD2 (5 bases). This receptor was obtained from an adult in good health. The DNA for the CDR3 is TGTGCCAGCAGCTTAGGTCCGGGGAGCACAGATACGCAGTATTTT. As protein: CASSLGPGSTDTQYF.